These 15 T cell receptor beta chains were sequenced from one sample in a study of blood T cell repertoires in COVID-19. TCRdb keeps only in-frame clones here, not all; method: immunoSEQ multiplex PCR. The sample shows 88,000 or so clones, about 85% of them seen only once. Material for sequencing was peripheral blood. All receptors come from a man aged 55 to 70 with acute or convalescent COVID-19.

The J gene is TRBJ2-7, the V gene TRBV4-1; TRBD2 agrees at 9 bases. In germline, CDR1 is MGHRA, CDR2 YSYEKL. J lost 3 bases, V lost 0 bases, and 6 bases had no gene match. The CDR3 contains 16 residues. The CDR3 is CASSQDRSSGDYEQYF. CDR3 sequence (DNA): TGCGCCAGCAGCCAAGATCGGTCTAGCGGGGACTACGAGCAGTACTTC.

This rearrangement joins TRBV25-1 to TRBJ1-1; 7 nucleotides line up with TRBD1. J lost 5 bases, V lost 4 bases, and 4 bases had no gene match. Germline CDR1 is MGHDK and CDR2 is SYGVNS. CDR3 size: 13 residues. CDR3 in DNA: TGTGCCAGCAGTGTACAGGGGTCAACTGAAGCTTTCTTT. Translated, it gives CASSVQGSTEAFF.

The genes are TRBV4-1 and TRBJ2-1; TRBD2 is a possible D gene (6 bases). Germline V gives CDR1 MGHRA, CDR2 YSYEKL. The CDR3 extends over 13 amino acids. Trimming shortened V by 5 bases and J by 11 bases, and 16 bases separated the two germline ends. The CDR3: CASSAMPGLQQFF. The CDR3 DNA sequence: TGCGCCAGCAGCGCAATGCCGGGACTTCAGCAGTTCTTC.

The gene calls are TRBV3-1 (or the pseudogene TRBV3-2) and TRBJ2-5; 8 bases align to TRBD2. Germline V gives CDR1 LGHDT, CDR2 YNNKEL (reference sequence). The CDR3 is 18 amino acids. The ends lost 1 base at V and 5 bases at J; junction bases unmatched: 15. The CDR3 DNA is TGTGCCAGCAGCCAAGGCAGATCAAGCGGGGGAGTGCGGGAGACCCAGTACTTC. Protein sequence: CASSQGRSSGGVRETQYF.

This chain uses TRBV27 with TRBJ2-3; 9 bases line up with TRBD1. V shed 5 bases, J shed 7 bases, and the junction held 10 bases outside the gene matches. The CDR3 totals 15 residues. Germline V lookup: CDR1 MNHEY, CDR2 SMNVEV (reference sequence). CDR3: CASSPGDRVSYTQYF. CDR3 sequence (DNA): TGTGCCAGCAGTCCGGGGGACAGGGTATCTTATACGCAGTATTTT.

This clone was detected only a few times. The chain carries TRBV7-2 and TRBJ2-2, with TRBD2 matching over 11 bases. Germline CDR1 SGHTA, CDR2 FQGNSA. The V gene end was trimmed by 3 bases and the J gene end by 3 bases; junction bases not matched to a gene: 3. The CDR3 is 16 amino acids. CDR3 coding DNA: TGTGCCAGCAGCTTGCGACTAGCGGGGTACACCGGGGAGCTGTTTTTT. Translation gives CASSLRLAGYTGELFF.

CDR3 in DNA: TGTGCCAGCAGCTCCCACGGGAGCTACGGCAATCAGCCCCAGCATTTT. Amino acid sequence: CASSSHGSYGNQPQHF. The chain has TRBV7-6 and TRBJ1-5; D gene uncertain. This CDR3 comprises 16 residues. Germline lookup yields CDR1 SGHVS and CDR2 FNYEAQ. The V and J ends lost 4 bases and 2 bases respectively, with 15 bases between them.

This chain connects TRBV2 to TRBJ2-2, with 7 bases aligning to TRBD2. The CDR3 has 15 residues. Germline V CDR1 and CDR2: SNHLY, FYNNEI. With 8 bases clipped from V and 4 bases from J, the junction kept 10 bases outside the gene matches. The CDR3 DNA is TGTGCCAGCTCGGGAAGCGGGACCCCCACCGGGGAGCTGTTTTTT. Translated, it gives CASSGSGTPTGELFF.

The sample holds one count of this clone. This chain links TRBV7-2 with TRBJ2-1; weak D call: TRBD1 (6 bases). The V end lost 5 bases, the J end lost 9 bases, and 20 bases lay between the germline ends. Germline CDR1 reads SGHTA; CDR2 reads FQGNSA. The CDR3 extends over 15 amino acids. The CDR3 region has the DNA TGTGCCAGCAGCCCTCCACCTCTGTCGACAGGTGAGCAGTTCTTC. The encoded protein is CASSPPPLSTGEQFF. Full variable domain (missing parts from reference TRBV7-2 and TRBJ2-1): GAGVSQSPSNKVTEKGKDVELRCDPISGHTALYWYRQSLGQGLEFLIYFQGNSAPDKSGLPSDRFSAERTGGSVSTLTIQRTQQEDSAVYLCASSPPPLSTGEQFFGPGTRLTVL.

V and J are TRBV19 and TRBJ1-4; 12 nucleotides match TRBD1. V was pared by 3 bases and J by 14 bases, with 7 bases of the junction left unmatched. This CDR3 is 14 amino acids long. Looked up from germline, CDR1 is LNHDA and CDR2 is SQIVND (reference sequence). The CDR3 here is CASSIGTGGRGLFF. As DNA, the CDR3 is TGTGCCAGTAGTATTGGGACAGGGGGCCGTGGGCTGTTTTTT.

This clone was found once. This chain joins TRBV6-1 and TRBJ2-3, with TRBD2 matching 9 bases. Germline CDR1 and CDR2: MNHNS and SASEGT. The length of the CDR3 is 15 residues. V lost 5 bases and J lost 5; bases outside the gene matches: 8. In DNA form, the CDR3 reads TGTGCCAGCAGTAATATAGCGGGGGCCGGAGATACGCAGTATTTT. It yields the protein CASSNIAGAGDTQYF.

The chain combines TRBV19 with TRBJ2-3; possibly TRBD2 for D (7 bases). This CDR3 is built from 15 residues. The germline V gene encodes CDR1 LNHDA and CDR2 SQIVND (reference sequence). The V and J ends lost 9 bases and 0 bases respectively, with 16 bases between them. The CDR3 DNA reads TGTGCCAGCAGGAGGGGGGGGATCAGCACAGATACGCAGTATTTT. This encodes CASRRGGISTDTQYF.

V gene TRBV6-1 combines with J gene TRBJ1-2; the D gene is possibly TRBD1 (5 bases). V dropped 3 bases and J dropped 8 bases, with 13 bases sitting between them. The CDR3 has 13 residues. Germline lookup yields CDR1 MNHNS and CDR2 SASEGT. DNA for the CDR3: TGTGCCAGCAGTGACCCAGGGCGGCGGGGCTACACCTTC. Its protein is CASSDPGRRGYTF.

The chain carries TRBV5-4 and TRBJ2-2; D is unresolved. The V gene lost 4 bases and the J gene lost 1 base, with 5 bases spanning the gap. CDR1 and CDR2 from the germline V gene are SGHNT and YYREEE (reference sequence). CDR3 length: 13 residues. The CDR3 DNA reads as TGTGCCAGCAGCGCAGGGAACACCGGGGAGCTGTTTTTT. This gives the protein CASSAGNTGELFF.

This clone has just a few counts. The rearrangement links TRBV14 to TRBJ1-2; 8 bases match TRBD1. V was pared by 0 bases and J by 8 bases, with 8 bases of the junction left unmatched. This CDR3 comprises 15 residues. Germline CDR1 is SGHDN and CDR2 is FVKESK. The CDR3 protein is CASSQDLQGARGYTF. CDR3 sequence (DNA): TGTGCCAGCAGCCAAGATCTCCAGGGGGCGAGGGGCTACACCTTC.